Listed here are 21 T cell receptor beta chains from one sample, sequenced in a study of blood T cells in healthy people across ages. Through a sample-barcoded 5' primer and a J-beta primer mix, a second PCR was run for roughly 7 to 11 cycles. TCRdb fed the 5' RACE reads into MiXCR, producing one record per CDR3 protein. Among roughly 790,000 distinct CDR3 sequences, roughly 44% were seen once, and the ten largest hold roughly 20%. Sequences were obtained from blood. The receptor source for this set is a woman in her sixties in good health.

This clonotype showed up just a few times. The rearrangement joins TRBV4-1 to TRBJ2-5; 7 bases are shared with TRBD2. Germline assignment: CDR1 MGHRA and CDR2 YSYEKL. CDR3 length: 15 residues. The junction had 19 bases not matched to a gene; V was cut back by 7 bases and J by 11 bases. The CDR3 is CASNPGGRSANEQYF. The CDR3 nucleotides read TGCGCCAGCAACCCGGGGGGACGATCTGCTAATGAGCAGTACTTC.

This clonotype was detected ten times or more. The rearrangement joins TRBV29-1 to TRBJ2-3; D possibly corresponds to TRBD2 (5 bases). The CDR3 runs 14 residues. The germline V gene encodes CDR1 SQVTM and CDR2 ANQGSEA. The germline V and J ends were trimmed by 6 bases and 4 bases, with 17 bases remaining between them. The DNA for the CDR3 is TGCAGCGTGGTACTGGCGGGTCGTGCAGATACGCAGTATTTT. It encodes CSVVLAGRADTQYF.

This clonotype was seen at least ten times. V gene TRBV20-1 combines with J gene TRBJ2-7, with D uncertain. The CDR3 has 9 amino acids. V lost 8 bases and J 4 bases, leaving 6 bases between the germline ends. Germline CDR1 DFQATT, CDR2 SNEGSKA (reference sequence). The CDR3 bases are TGCAGTCCGCGGTACGAGCAGTACTTC. Protein product: CSPRYEQYF.

V usage is TRBV20-1 and J usage is TRBJ1-6; no clear D. The CDR3 extends over 14 amino acids. Germline V CDR1 and CDR2: DFQATT, SNEGSKA (reference sequence). V was shortened by 6 bases and J by 9 bases, with 18 bases between the two germline ends. CDR3: CSAGRGQDGSPLHF. The DNA for the CDR3 is TGCAGTGCAGGAAGAGGCCAGGATGGTTCACCCCTCCACTTT.

The chain carries TRBV20-1 and TRBJ2-5, with 11 bases fitting TRBD2. Germline lookup yields CDR1 DFQATT and CDR2 SNEGSKA (reference sequence). The CDR3 is 17 residues long. J lost 11 bases, V lost 1 base, and 18 bases had no gene match. The CDR3 region is CSARGVSGRANLNEQYF. The DNA of the CDR3 is TGCAGTGCTAGAGGGGTTAGCGGGAGGGCCAATCTGAATGAGCAGTACTTC.

The chain combines TRBV19 with TRBJ1-6; no clear D. The CDR3 loop spans 16 amino acids. The V gene lost 5 bases and the J gene lost 0 bases, with 11 bases spanning the gap. Germline V gives CDR1 LNHDA, CDR2 SQIVND (reference sequence). The CDR3 DNA reads as TGTGCCAGTAGTCATACTCGGAGCTCCTATAATTCACCCCTCCACTTT. Its protein is CASSHTRSSYNSPLHF. Looking up the rest from reference TRBV19 and TRBJ1-6 gives the full variable domain: DGGITQSPKYLFRKEGQNVTLSCEQNLNHDAMYWYRQDPGQGLRLIYYSQIVNDFQKGDIAEGYSVSREKKESFPLTVTSAQKNPTAFYLCASSHTRSSYNSPLHFGNGTRLTVT.

This sequence joins TRBV7-9 and TRBJ2-7, with a possible D match to TRBD2 (7 bases). The CDR3 covers 15 residues. CDR1 and CDR2 from the germline V gene are SEHNR and FQNEAQ (reference sequence). V shed 1 base and J shed 2 bases, with 12 bases lying between them. CDR3 in amino acids: CASSLEGRGPYEQYF. CDR3 bases: TGTGCCAGCAGCTTAGAGGGGCGGGGGCCCTACGAGCAGTACTTC.

The chain recombines TRBV5-6 with TRBJ2-2; 9 bases align to TRBD2. After removal of 0 bases from V and 6 bases from J, the junction contained 0 bases not matched to a gene. Per the germline V gene, CDR1 is SGHDT and CDR2 is YYEEEE. The CDR3 loop spans 14 amino acids. Here the CDR3 DNA reads TGTGCCAGCAGCTTGGTAGCGGGAGCCGGGGAGCTGTTTTTT. Its protein product is CASSLVAGAGELFF.

This clonotype was picked up many times. This sequence joins TRBV11-2 and TRBJ2-5, with D unclear. The germline V and J ends were trimmed by 3 bases and 5 bases, with 13 bases remaining between them. Germline CDR1 reads SGHAT; CDR2 reads FQNNGV. The CDR3 runs 14 residues. In DNA, the CDR3 is TGTGCCAGCAGCTTCGACCGACCCCCGGAGACCCAGTACTTC. Its protein is CASSFDRPPETQYF.

The rearrangement joins TRBV7-2 to TRBJ1-2; D is unresolved. The CDR3 totals 13 residues. V lost 5 bases, J lost 1 base, and 8 bases lay in between. Germline CDR1 reads SGHTA; CDR2 reads FQGNSA. CDR3 coding DNA: TGTGCCAGCAGCCCGGAAGTTAACTATGGCTACACCTTC. Translated, it gives CASSPEVNYGYTF. Full variable domain (rest looked up from reference TRBV7-2 and TRBJ1-2): GAGVSQSPSNKVTEKGKDVELRCDPISGHTALYWYRQSLGQGLEFLIYFQGNSAPDKSGLPSDRFSAERTGGSVSTLTIQRTQQEDSAVYLCASSPEVNYGYTFGSGTRLTVV.

On this clonotype itself: One junction end disagrees with the germline gene, perhaps due to a read error. This rearrangement joins TRBV18 to TRBJ2-3; possible D gene TRBD2, 6 bases. The CDR3 spans 15 residues. CDR1 KGHSH and CDR2 LQKENI come from the germline V gene. DNA for the CDR3: TGTGCCAGCTCACCGTGCGAAACTAGCACAGATATGCAGTATTTT. Translated: CASSPCETSTDMQYF.

In its sample, this clonotype was seen many times. This chain connects TRBV5-1 to TRBJ1-1; 7 positions agree with TRBD1. V was pared by 0 bases and J by 5 bases, with 4 bases of the junction left unmatched. The CDR3 totals 14 residues. CDR1 is SGHRS and CDR2 is YFSETQ in the germline V gene. Written as DNA, the CDR3 is TGCGCCAGCAGCTTGGACAGGGGCCCAACTGAAGCTTTCTTT. Its protein product is CASSLDRGPTEAFF.

As for this clonotype: Given a much more abundant clone one base away, this may be a read error. CDR3 sequence: CASSSGQRNNKQFF. DNA for the CDR3: TGTGCCAGCAGCTCGGGACAGCGAAACAATAAGCAGTTCTTC. The chain uses TRBV12-3 or TRBV12-4 and TRBJ2-1; 7 bases match TRBD1. This CDR3 region has 14 residues.

This clonotype was observed a handful of times. The J gene is TRBJ2-7, the V gene TRBV9; possibly TRBD1 or TRBD2 for D (5 bases each). Trimming cost V 0 bases and J 6 bases, with 13 bases left between them. The germline gives CDR1 SGDLS, CDR2 YYNGEE. The CDR3 has 14 residues. Here the CDR3 DNA reads TGTGCCAGCAGCGTAGTCCCCGAAGGGACCGAGCAGTACTTC. Encoded protein: CASSVVPEGTEQYF.

The J gene is TRBJ2-5, the V gene TRBV7-2; 9 positions agree with TRBD2. CDR3 length: 15 amino acids. CDR1 and CDR2 from the germline V gene are SGHTA and FQGNSA. V was clipped by 0 bases and J by 11 bases; unmatched bases: 10. The CDR3 protein is CASSLASGRGNEQYF. The CDR3 coding sequence is TGTGCCAGCAGCTTAGCTAGCGGGAGAGGTAATGAGCAGTACTTC.

The rearrangement joins TRBV2 to TRBJ2-1; a possible D gene is TRBD2 (5 bases). The end of the DNA is better explained by TRBJ2-7, so the J call may be wrong. Germline V gene lookup returns CDR1 SNHLY and CDR2 FYNNEI. CDR3 size: 17 residues. The CDR3 region is CASSARELGSSYNEQYF. CDR3 coding DNA: TGTGCCAGCAGTGCAAGGGAATTGGGGAGCTCCTACAATGAGCAGTACTTC.

At least ten counts were recorded for this clonotype. The V and J genes are TRBV11-2 and TRBJ2-7; 8 bases are shared with TRBD2. CDR1 and CDR2 from the germline V gene are SGHAT and FQNNGV. This CDR3 has 16 amino acids. V shed 7 bases and J 1 base; nucleotides not matched to a gene: 12. This CDR3 reads CASTDAGRDGSYEQYF. CDR3 nucleotides: TGTGCCAGCACCGACGCCGGGAGGGACGGGTCCTACGAGCAGTACTTC. Supplemented by reference TRBV11-2 and TRBJ2-7, the full variable domain reads EAGVAQSPRYKIIEKRQSVAFWCNPISGHATLYWYQQILGQGPKLLIQFQNNGVVDDSQLPKDRFSAERLKGVDSTLKIQPAKLEDSAVYLCASTDAGRDGSYEQYFGPGTRLTVT.

The sample holds a few counts of this clonotype. The chain employs TRBV7-9 and TRBJ2-1; TRBD2 matches at 13 bases. V lost 1 base and J lost 7; bases outside the gene matches: 7. CDR3 length equals 17 residues. Germline CDR1 reads SEHNR; CDR2 reads FQNEAQ (reference sequence). CDR3 nucleotide sequence: TGTGCCAGCAGCTTAGTACTAGCGGGAGGGTTCGGGAATGAGCAGTTCTTC. This gives the protein CASSLVLAGGFGNEQFF.

The rearrangement joins TRBV12-3 or TRBV12-4 to TRBJ2-7, with TRBD1 matching over 7 bases. V shed 1 base, J shed 10 bases, and the junction held 7 bases outside the gene matches. This CDR3 has 13 amino acids. CDR3 amino acids: CASSLDGTAAQYF. For the CDR3, the DNA is TGTGCCAGCAGTTTAGATGGGACAGCGGCCCAGTACTTC.

Only a few counts were recorded for this clonotype. The V and J genes are TRBV20-1 and TRBJ1-1; no firm D call. The CDR3 has 13 residues. V gave up 6 bases and J gave up 1 base, with 12 bases separating them. Germline loops: CDR1 DFQATT, CDR2 SNEGSKA (reference sequence). The CDR3 bases are TGCAGTGCCCCCAGAGGCGCGAACACTGAAGCTTTCTTT. Encoded protein: CSAPRGANTEAFF.

A note on this clonotype: The junction shows a germline mismatch at one end, possibly a read error. The rearrangement joins TRBV20-1 to TRBJ2-7; D gene ambiguous. The germline V gene encodes CDR1 DFQATT and CDR2 SNEGSKA (reference sequence). The CDR3 length is 12 residues. CDR3 region: CSARDNYNERYF. CDR3 DNA: TGCAGTGCTAGAGACAACTACAATGAGCGGTACTTC.